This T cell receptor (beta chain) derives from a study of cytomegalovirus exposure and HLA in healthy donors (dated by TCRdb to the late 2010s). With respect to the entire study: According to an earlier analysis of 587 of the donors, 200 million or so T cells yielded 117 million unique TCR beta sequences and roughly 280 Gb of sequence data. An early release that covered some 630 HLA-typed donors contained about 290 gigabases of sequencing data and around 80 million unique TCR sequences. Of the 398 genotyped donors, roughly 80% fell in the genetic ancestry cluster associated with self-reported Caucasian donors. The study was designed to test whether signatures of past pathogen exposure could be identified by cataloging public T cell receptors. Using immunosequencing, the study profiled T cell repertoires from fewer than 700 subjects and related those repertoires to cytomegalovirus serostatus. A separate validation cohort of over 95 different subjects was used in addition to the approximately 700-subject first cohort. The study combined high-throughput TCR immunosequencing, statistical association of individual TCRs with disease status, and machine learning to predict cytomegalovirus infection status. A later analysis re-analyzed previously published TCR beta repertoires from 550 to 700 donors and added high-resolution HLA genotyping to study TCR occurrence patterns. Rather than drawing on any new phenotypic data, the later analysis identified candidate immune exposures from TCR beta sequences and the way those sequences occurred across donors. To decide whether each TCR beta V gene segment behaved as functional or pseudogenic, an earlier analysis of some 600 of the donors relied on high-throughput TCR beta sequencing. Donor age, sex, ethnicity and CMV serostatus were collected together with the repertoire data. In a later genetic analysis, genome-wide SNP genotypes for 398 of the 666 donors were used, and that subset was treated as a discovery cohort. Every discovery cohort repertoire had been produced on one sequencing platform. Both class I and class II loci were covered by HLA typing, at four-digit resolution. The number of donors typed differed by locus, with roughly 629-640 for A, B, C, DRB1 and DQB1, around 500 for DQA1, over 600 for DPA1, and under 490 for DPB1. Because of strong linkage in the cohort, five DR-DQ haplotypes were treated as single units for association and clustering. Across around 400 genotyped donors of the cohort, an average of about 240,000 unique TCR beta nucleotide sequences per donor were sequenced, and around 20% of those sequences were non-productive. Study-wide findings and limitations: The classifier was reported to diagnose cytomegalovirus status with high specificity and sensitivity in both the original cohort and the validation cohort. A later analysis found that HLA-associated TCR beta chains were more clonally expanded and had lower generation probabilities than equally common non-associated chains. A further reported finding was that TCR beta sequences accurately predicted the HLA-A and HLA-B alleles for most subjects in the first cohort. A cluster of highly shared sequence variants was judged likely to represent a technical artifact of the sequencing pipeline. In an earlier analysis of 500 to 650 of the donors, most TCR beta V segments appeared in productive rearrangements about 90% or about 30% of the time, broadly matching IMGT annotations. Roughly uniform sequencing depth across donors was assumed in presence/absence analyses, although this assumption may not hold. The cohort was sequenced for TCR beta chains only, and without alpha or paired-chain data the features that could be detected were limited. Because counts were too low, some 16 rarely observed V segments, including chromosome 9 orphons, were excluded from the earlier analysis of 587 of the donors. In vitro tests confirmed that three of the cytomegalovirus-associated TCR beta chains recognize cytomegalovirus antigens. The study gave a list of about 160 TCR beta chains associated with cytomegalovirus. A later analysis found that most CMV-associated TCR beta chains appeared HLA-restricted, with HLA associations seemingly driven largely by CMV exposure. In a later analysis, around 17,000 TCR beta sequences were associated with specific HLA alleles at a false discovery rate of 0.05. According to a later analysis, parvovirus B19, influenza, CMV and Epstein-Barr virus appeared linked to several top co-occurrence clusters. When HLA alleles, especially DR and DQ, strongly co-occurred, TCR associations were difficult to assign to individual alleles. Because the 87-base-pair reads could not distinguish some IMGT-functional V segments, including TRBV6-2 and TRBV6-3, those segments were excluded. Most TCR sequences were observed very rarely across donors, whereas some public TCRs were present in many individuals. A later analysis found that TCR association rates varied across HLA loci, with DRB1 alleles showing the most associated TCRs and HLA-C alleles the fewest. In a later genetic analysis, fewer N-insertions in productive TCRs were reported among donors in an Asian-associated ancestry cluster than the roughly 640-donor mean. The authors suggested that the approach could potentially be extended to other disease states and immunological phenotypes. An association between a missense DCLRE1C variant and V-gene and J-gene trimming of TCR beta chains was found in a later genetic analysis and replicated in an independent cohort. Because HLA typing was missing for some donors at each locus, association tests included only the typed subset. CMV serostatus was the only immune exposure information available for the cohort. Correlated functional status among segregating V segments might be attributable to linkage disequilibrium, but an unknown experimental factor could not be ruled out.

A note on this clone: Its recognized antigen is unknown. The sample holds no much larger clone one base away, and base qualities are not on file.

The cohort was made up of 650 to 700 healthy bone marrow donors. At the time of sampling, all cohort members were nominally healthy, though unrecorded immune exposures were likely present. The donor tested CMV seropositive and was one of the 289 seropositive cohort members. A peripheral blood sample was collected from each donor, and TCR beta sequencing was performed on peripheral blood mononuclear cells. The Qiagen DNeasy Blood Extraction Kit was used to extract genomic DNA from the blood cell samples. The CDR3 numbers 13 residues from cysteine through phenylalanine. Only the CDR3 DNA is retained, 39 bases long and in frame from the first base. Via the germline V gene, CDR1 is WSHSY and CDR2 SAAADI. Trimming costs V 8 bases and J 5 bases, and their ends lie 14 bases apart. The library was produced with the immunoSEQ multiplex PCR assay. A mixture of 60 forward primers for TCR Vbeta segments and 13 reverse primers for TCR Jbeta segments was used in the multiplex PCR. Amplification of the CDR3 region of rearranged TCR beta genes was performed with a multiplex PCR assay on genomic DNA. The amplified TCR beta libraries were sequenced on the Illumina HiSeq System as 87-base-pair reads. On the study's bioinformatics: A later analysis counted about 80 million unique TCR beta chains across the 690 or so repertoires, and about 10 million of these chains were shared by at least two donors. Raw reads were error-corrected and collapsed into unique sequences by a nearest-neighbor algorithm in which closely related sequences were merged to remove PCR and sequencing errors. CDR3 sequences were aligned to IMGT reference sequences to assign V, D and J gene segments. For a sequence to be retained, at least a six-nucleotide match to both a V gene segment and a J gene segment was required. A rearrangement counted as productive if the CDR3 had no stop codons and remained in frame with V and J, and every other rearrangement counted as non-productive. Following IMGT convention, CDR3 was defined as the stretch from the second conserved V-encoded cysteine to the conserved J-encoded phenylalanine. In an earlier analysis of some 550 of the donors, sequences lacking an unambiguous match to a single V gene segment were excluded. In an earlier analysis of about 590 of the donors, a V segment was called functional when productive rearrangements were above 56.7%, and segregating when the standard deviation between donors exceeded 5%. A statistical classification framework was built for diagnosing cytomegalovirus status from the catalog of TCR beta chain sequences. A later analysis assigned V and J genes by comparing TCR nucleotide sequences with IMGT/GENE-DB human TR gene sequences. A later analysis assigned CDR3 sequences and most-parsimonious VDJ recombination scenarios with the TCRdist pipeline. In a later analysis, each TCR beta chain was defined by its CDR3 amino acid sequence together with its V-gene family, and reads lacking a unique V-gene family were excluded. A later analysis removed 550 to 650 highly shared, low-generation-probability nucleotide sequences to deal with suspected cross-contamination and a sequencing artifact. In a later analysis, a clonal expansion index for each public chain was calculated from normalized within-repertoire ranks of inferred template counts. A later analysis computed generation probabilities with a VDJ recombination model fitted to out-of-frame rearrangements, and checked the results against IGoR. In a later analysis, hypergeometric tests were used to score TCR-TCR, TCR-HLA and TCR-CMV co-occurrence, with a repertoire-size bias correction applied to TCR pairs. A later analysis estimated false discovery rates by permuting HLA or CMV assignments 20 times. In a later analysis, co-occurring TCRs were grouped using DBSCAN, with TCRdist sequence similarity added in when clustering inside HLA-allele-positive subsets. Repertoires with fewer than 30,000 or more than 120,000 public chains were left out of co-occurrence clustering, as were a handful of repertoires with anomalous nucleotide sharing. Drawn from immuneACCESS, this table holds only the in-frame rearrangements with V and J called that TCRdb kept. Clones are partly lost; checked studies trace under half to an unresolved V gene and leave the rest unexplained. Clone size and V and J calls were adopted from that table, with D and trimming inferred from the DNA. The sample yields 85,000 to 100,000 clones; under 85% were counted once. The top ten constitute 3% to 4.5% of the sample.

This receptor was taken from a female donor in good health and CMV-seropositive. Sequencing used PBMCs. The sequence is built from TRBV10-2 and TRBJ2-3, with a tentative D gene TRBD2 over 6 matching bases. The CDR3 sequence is CASSQRARDTQYF. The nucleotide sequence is TGCGCCAGCTCCCAGCGGGCCCGAGATACGCAGTATTTT.